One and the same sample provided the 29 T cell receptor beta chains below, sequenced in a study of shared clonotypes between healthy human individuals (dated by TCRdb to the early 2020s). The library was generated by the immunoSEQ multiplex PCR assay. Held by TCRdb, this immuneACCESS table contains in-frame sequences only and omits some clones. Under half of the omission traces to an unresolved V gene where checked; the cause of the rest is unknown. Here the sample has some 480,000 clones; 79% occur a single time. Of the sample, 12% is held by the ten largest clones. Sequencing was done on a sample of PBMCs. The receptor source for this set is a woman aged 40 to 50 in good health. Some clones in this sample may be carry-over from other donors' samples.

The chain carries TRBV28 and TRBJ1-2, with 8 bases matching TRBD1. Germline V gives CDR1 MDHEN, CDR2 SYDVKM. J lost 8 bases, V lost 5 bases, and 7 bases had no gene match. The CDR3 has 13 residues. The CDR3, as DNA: TGTGCCAGCAGTCCAGGGGGCAGGCCGGGCTACACCTTC. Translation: CASSPGGRPGYTF.

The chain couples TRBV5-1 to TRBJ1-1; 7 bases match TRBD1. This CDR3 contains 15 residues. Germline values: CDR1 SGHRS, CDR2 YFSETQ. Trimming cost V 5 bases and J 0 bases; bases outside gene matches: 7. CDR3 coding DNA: TGCGCCAGCAGATCCGACAGGGTCCTGAACACTGAAGCTTTCTTT. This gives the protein CASRSDRVLNTEAFF.

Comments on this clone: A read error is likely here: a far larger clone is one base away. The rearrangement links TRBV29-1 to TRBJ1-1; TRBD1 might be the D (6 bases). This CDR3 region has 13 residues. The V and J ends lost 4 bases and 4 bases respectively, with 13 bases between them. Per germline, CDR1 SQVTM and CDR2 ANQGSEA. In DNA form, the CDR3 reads TGCAGCGTTGCACAGGGCAGCTGCACTGAAGCTTTCTTT. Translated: CSVAQGSCTEAFF.

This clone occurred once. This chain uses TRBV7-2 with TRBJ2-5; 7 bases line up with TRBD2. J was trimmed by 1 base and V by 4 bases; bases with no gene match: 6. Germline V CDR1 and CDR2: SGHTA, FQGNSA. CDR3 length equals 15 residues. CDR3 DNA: TGTGCCAGCAGCTGGGGTCCTAGCGGCCAAGAGACCCAGTACTTC. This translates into CASSWGPSGQETQYF.

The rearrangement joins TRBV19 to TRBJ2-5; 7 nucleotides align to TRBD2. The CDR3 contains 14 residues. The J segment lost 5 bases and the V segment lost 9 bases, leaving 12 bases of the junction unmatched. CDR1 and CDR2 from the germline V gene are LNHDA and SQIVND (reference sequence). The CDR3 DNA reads TGTGCCAGCGCGCCCCTAGCGGCGGGGGAGACCCAGTACTTC. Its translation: CASAPLAAGETQYF.

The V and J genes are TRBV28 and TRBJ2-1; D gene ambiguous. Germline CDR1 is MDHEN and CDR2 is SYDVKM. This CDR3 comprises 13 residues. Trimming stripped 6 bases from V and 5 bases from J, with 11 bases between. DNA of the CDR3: TGTGCCAGCAGCCCGGAGATTAACAATGAGCAGTTCTTC. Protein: CASSPEINNEQFF.

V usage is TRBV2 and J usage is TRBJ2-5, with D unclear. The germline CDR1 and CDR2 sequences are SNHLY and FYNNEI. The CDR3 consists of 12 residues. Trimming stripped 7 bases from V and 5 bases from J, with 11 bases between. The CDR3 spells CASTDGVETQYF. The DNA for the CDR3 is TGTGCCAGCACCGACGGAGTGGAGACCCAGTACTTC.

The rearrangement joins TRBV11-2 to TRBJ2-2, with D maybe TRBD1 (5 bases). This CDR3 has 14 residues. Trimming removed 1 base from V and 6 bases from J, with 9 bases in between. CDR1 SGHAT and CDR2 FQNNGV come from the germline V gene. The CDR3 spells CASSLVRRAGELFF. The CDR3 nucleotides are TGTGCCAGCAGCTTAGTTCGCAGGGCCGGGGAGCTGTTTTTT.

The CDR3 nucleotides are TGTGCCAGCCTCGGGGCAGGGGAAGGATTGACTGAAGCTTTCTTT. Protein: CASLGAGEGLTEAFF. This rearrangement joins TRBV28 to TRBJ1-1; a possible D gene is TRBD1 (6 bases). V lost 8 bases to trimming and J lost 5 bases, with 21 bases between them. The length of the CDR3 is 15 residues. Germline loops: CDR1 MDHEN, CDR2 SYDVKM. Combining the CDR3 with reference TRBV28 and TRBJ1-1 gives the whole variable domain DVKVTQSSRYLVKRTGEKVFLECVQDMDHENMFWYRQDPGLGLRLIYFSYDVKMKEKGDIPEGYSVSREKKERFSLILESASTNQTSMYLCASLGAGEGLTEAFFGQGTRLTVV.

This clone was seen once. CDR3 DNA sequence: TGTGCCACCAGCAGAGGACAGTTACAAGAGACCCAGTACTTC. Translating gives CATSRGQLQETQYF. The chain combines TRBV15 with TRBJ2-5; a weak D match, TRBD1 (5 bases). In germline, CDR1 is LNHNV, CDR2 YYDKDF (reference sequence). Trimming cost V 1 base and J 2 bases, with 8 bases left between them. The CDR3 contains 14 residues.

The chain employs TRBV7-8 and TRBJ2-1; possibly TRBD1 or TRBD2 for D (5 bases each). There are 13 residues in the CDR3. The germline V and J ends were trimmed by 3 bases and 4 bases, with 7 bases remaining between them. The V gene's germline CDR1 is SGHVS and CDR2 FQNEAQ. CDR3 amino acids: CASSFGAYNEQFF. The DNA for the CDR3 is TGTGCCAGCAGCTTCGGGGCATACAATGAGCAGTTCTTC.

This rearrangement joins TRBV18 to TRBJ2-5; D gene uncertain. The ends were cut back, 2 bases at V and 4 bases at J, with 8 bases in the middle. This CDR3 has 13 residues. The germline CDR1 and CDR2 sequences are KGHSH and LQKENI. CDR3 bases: TGTGCCAGCTCACCAGGGTTTGGAGAGACCCAGTACTTC. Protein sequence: CASSPGFGETQYF.

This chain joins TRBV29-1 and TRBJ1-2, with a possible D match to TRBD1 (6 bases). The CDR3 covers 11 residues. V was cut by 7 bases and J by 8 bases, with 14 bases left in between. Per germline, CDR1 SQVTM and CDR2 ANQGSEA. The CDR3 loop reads CSAGTFEGYTF. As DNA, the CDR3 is TGCAGCGCCGGGACATTCGAGGGCTACACCTTC.

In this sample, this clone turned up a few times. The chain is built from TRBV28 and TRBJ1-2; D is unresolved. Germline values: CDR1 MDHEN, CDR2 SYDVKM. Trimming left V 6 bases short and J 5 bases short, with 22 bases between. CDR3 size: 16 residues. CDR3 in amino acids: CASRGGEGSRKYGYTF. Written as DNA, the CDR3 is TGTGCCAGCAGGGGTGGGGAGGGCAGTAGGAAGTATGGCTACACCTTC.

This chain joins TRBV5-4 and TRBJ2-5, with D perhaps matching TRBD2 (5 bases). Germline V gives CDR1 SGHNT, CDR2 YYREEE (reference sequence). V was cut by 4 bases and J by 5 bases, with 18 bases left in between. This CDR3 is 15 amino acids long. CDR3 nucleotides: TGTGCCAGCAGCCCGGAGCGTTCGAGGGCCGAGACCCAGTACTTC. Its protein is CASSPERSRAETQYF.

CDR3 amino acids: CASSVGAGVEETQYF. The CDR3 DNA reads as TGTGCCAGCAGCGTAGGGGCGGGAGTCGAAGAGACCCAGTACTTC. The chain joins TRBV9 to TRBJ2-5; TRBD2 matches at 7 bases. The CDR3 extends over 15 amino acids. Unmatched junction bases numbered 5, after V lost 0 bases and J lost 3 bases. Looked up from germline, CDR1 is SGDLS and CDR2 is YYNGEE.

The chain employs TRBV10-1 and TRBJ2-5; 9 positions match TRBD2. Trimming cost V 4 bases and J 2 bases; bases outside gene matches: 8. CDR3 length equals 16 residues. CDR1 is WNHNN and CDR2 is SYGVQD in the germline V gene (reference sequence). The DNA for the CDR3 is TGCGCCAGCAGTGGACGACTTGCGGGAGGGCAAGAGACCCAGTACTTC. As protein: CASSGRLAGGQETQYF.

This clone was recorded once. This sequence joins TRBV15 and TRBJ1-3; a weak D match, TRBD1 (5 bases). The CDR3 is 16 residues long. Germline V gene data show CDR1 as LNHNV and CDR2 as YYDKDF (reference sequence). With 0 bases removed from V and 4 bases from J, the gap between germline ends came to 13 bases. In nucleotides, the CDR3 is TGTGCCACCAGCAGAGATGCGGCAGGGCGGGGAAACACCATATATTTT. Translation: CATSRDAAGRGNTIYF.

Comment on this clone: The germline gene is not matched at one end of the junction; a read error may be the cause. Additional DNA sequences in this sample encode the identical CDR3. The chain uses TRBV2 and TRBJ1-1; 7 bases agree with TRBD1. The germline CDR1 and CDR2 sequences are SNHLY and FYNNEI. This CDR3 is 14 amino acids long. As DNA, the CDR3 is TGTGCTAGCAGTGGCACAGGGGAGAACACTGAAGCTTTCTTT. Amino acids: CASSGTGENTEAFF.

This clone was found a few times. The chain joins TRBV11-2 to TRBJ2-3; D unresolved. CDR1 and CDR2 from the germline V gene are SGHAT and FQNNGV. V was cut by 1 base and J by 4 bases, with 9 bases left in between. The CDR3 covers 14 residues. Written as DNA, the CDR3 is TGTGCCAGCAGCTTAGTCCGCGAATCAGATACGCAGTATTTT. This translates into CASSLVRESDTQYF.

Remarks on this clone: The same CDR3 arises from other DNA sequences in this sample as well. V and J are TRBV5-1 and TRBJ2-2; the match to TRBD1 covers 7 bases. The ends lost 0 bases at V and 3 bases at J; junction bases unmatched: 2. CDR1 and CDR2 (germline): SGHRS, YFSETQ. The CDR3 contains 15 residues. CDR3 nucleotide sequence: TGCGCCAGCAGCTTGGAAACAGGGGACACCGGGGAGCTGTTTTTT. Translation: CASSLETGDTGELFF.

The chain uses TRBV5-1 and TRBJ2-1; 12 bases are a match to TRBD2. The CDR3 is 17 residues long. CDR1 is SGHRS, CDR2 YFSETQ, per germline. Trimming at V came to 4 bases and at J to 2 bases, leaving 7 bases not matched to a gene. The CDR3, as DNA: TGCGCCAGCAGCCTGACTAGCGGGAGAACCACCTACAATGAGCAGTTCTTC. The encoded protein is CASSLTSGRTTYNEQFF.

The CDR3 here is CASSQGLGLGAGAVDEQFF. In nucleotides, the CDR3 is TGTGCCAGCAGCCAAGGGCTTGGGCTTGGAGCGGGAGCGGTTGATGAGCAGTTCTTC. The V gene is TRBV4-2, the J gene TRBJ2-1; 8 positions agree with TRBD2. This CDR3 region has 19 residues. Germline-derived CDR1 and CDR2 are LGHNA and YNFKEQ. V lost 1 base to trimming and J lost 8 bases; unmatched junction nucleotides: 19.

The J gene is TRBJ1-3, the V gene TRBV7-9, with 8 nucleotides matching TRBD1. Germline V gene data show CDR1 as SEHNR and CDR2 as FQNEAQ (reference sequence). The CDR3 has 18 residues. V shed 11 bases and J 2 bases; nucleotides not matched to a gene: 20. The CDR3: CALTGMADRDGAGNTIYF. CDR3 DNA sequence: TGTGCCCTCACGGGTATGGCGGACAGGGATGGAGCTGGAAACACCATATATTTT.

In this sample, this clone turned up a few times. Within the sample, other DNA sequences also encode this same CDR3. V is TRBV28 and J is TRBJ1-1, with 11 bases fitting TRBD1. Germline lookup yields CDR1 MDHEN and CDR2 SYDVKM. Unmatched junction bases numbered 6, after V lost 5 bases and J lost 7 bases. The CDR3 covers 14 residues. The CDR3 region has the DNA TGTGCCAGCAGTGCGGACAGGGGGCGGGGTGAAGCTTTCTTT. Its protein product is CASSADRGRGEAFF.

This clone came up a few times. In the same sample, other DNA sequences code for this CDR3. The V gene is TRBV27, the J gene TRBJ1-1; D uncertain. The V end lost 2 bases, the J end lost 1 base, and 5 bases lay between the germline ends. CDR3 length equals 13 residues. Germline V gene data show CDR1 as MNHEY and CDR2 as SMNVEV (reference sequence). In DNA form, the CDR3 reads TGTGCCAGCAGTTTACGACAGAACACTGAAGCTTTCTTT. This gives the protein CASSLRQNTEAFF.

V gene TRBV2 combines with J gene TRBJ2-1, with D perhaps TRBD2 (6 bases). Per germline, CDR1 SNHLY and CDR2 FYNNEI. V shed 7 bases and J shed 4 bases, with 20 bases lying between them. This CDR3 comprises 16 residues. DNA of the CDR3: TGTGCCAGCATCGGGATCCAAGACGCGGGATACAATGAGCAGTTCTTC. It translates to CASIGIQDAGYNEQFF.

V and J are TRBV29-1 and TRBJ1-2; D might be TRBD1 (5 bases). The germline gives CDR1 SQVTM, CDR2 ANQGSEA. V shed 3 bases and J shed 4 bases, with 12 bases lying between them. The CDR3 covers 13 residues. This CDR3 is CSVEGTAIYGYTF. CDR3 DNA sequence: TGCAGCGTTGAGGGGACTGCCATCTATGGCTACACCTTC.

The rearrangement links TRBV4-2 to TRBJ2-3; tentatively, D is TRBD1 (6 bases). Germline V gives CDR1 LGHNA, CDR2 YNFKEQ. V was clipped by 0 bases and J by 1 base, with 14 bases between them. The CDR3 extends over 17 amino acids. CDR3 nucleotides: TGTGCCAGCAGCCAAGATGGGGGCGTTGGGGGCACAGATACGCAGTATTTT. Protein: CASSQDGGVGGTDTQYF.